Following are 27 T cell receptor beta chains from one sample sequenced in a study of cytomegalovirus exposure and HLA in healthy donors. Researchers ran the PCR with 60 Vbeta and 13 Jbeta primers. Assay used: immunoSEQ multiplex PCR; TCRdb lists only in-frame clones, some missing. Found here are about 150,000 clones; the top ten clones hold about 1.7%. The sample comprised PBMCs. The receptors here all came from a woman aged 45 to 65 in good health and CMV-seronegative.

This rearrangement joins TRBV2 to TRBJ2-1; 9 bases fit TRBD1. Unmatched junction bases numbered 7, after V lost 7 bases and J lost 6 bases. There are 14 residues in the CDR3. Germline CDR1 and CDR2: SNHLY and FYNNEI. CDR3 DNA sequence: TGTGCCAGCACCCCGCCGGGACAGGGCAATGAGCAGTTCTTC. Translated, it gives CASTPPGQGNEQFF.

The rearrangement uses TRBV7-2 and TRBJ2-2, with no clear D. This CDR3 has 14 residues. The V end lost 1 base, the J end lost 6 bases, and 9 bases lay between the germline ends. The germline gives CDR1 SGHTA, CDR2 FQGNSA. The CDR3 here is CASSLVSDPGELFF. As DNA, the CDR3 is TGTGCCAGCAGCTTAGTTAGTGATCCCGGGGAGCTGTTTTTT.

J is TRBJ2-1 and V is TRBV7-2; perhaps TRBD2 as D (5 bases). Germline values: CDR1 SGHTA, CDR2 FQGNSA. The CDR3 length is 16 residues. Deletions cut 4 bases from V and 0 bases from J, with 13 bases between. CDR3 sequence (DNA): TGTGCCAGCAGCTCGATAGGAGCGGTCTCCTACAATGAGCAGTTCTTC. This codes for CASSSIGAVSYNEQFF.

V gene TRBV27 combines with J gene TRBJ2-1; 11 nucleotides align to TRBD2. Germline V gene data show CDR1 as MNHEY and CDR2 as SMNVEV (reference sequence). V gave up 2 bases and J gave up 8 bases; unmatched junction bases: 14. The CDR3 consists of 18 residues. The CDR3 sequence is CASSLLAGGSPLEDEQFF. DNA for the CDR3: TGTGCCAGCAGTTTACTAGCGGGAGGCTCACCTCTCGAGGATGAGCAGTTCTTC.

This rearrangement joins TRBV4-1 to TRBJ2-2; the match to TRBD1 covers 8 bases. V shed 1 base, J shed 7 bases, and the junction held 5 bases outside the gene matches. This CDR3 contains 15 residues. Germline CDR1 is MGHRA and CDR2 is YSYEKL. The CDR3 region has the DNA TGCGCCAGCAGCCAAGTTCAGGGGGCGATCGGGGAGCTGTTTTTT. It translates to CASSQVQGAIGELFF.

The V gene is TRBV9, the J gene TRBJ2-7, with TRBD2 matching over 8 bases. CDR1 is SGDLS, CDR2 YYNGEE, per germline. The CDR3 has 16 residues. V trimming: 4 bases; J trimming: 2 bases; junction bases outside the gene matches: 11. The DNA of the CDR3 is TGTGCCAGCAGCCCCCGGGGCAGCGGGGGCACCTACGAGCAGTACTTC. Residues: CASSPRGSGGTYEQYF.

The chain uses TRBV9 and TRBJ2-5, with 8 bases that match TRBD1. This CDR3 has 17 amino acids. Germline V lookup: CDR1 SGDLS, CDR2 YYNGEE. Trimming removed 3 bases from V and 5 bases from J; junction bases left unmatched: 15. CDR3 region: CASSARRGTGGLETQYF. The CDR3 coding sequence is TGTGCCAGCAGCGCTCGCCGGGGGACAGGAGGCTTGGAGACCCAGTACTTC.

The chain recombines TRBV6-1 with TRBJ2-1, with TRBD2 matching over 13 bases. Germline V CDR1 and CDR2: MNHNS, SASEGT. The CDR3 spans 15 residues. The J segment lost 4 bases and the V segment lost 4 bases, leaving 1 base of the junction unmatched. CDR3 amino acids: CASSVTSGGYNEQFF. Written as DNA, the CDR3 is TGTGCCAGCAGTGTGACTAGCGGGGGGTACAATGAGCAGTTCTTC.

V usage is TRBV4-1 and J usage is TRBJ2-7; TRBD2 agrees at 15 bases. Germline assignment: CDR1 MGHRA and CDR2 YSYEKL. The CDR3 runs 17 residues. Unmatched junction bases numbered 4, after V lost 4 bases and J lost 0 bases. For the CDR3, the DNA is TGCGCCAGCAGCCCCTGGACTAGCGGGAGGGGCTCCTACGAGCAGTACTTC. Protein: CASSPWTSGRGSYEQYF.

The V call is TRBV6-5, the J call TRBJ1-1, with 7 positions matching TRBD1. CDR3 size: 13 residues. From germline, CDR1 is MNHEY and CDR2 SVGAGI. With V trimmed by 6 bases and J by 6 bases, 7 bases remained unmatched. This CDR3 is CASRLRQGAEAFF. CDR3 nucleotides: TGTGCCAGCAGACTTCGGCAGGGGGCTGAAGCTTTCTTT.

V and J are TRBV11-2 and TRBJ2-5, with TRBD2 matching over 8 bases. The V and J ends lost 5 bases and 5 bases, in that order; junction bases with no gene match: 7. The CDR3 spans 14 residues. The germline V gene encodes CDR1 SGHAT and CDR2 FQNNGV. The CDR3 sequence is CASSPSRGGETQYF. The CDR3 DNA reads as TGTGCCAGCAGCCCTAGCCGCGGGGGGGAGACCCAGTACTTC.

Written as DNA, the CDR3 is TGTGCCAGCAGCTTCGGACAGACGAACACTGAAGCTTTCTTT. Translating gives CASSFGQTNTEAFF. The V and J genes are TRBV5-4 and TRBJ1-1; D possibly corresponds to TRBD1 (6 bases). This CDR3 is 14 amino acids long. Between the trimmed V and J ends, which lost 2 bases and 1 base, there was a span of 9 bases. From germline, CDR1 is SGHNT and CDR2 YYREEE (reference sequence).

This sequence joins TRBV5-5 and TRBJ1-5, with TRBD1 matching 9 bases. Germline V gene sequence: CDR1 SGHKS, CDR2 YYEKEE (reference sequence). V shed 1 base, J shed 1 base, and the junction held 0 bases outside the gene matches. This CDR3 comprises 15 residues. CDR3 DNA sequence: TGTGCCAGCAGCTTGACAGGGGGCAGCAATCAGCCCCAGCATTTT. Translation: CASSLTGGSNQPQHF.

This CDR3 reads CASSVFSQTRIGELFF. The CDR3 DNA is TGTGCCAGCAGCGTATTTAGCCAGACGAGGATCGGGGAGCTGTTTTTT. This chain connects TRBV9 to TRBJ2-2; no definite D call. The CDR3 contains 16 residues. V was trimmed by 1 base and J by 7 bases, leaving 17 bases between them. Looked up from germline, CDR1 is SGDLS and CDR2 is YYNGEE.

V is TRBV14 and J is TRBJ2-1; D might be TRBD2 (6 bases). Looked up from germline, CDR1 is SGHDN and CDR2 is FVKESK. Deletions cut 3 bases from V and 9 bases from J, with 12 bases between. This CDR3 has 13 residues. The CDR3 is CASSQERVGEQFF. The CDR3 nucleotides are TGTGCCAGCAGCCAGGAGCGGGTGGGTGAGCAGTTCTTC. The full variable domain, rest sourced from reference TRBV14 and TRBJ2-1, is EAGVTQFPSHSVIEKGQTVTLRCDPISGHDNLYWYRRVMGKEIKFLLHFVKESKQDESGMPNNRFLAERTGGTYSTLKVQPAELEDSGVYFCASSQERVGEQFFGPGTRLTVL.

The chain has TRBV28 and TRBJ1-4; 7 nucleotides line up with TRBD1. V shed 6 bases, J shed 10 bases, and the junction held 17 bases outside the gene matches. Germline CDR1 MDHEN, CDR2 SYDVKM. The CDR3 is made up of 16 amino acids. CDR3 coding DNA: TGTGCCAGCAGGAATCCGACAGGGTCAGGAATGGGAAAACTGTTTTTT. Amino acid sequence: CASRNPTGSGMGKLFF.

This chain connects TRBV5-1 to TRBJ1-2, with D possibly matching TRBD1 (5 bases). Trimming pared 4 bases from V and 0 bases from J, leaving 13 bases between. CDR1 SGHRS and CDR2 YFSETQ come from the germline V gene. The CDR3 contains 15 residues. The CDR3 DNA reads as TGCGCCAGCAGCCCGGCCAGGGAACCTAACTATGGCTACACCTTC. Translating it yields CASSPAREPNYGYTF. Filled out from reference TRBV5-1 and TRBJ1-2, the complete variable domain reads KAGVTQTPRYLIKTRGQQVTLSCSPISGHRSVSWYQQTPGQGLQFLFEYFSETQRNKGNFPGRFSGRQFSNSRSEMNVSTLELGDSALYLCASSPAREPNYGYTFGSGTRLTVV.

The chain combines TRBV7-2 with TRBJ2-2, with TRBD2 matching 9 bases. The length of the CDR3 is 16 residues. V shed 4 bases and J 2 bases; nucleotides not matched to a gene: 5. Germline V lookup: CDR1 SGHTA, CDR2 FQGNSA. CDR3 DNA: TGTGCCAGCAGCTGGGCGGGGGGGGTCAACACCGGGGAGCTGTTTTTT. Residues: CASSWAGGVNTGELFF.

V and J are TRBV5-6 and TRBJ1-2, with a possible D match to TRBD1 (6 bases). The CDR3 runs to 14 residues. The germline CDR1 and CDR2 sequences are SGHDT and YYEEEE. V was pared by 3 bases and J by 4 bases, with 13 bases between. CDR3 region: CASSSTGSVYGYTF. The CDR3 DNA is TGTGCCAGCAGCTCGACAGGCTCCGTCTATGGCTACACCTTC.

The rearrangement links TRBV13 to TRBJ2-1; D is undetermined. The CDR3 runs 15 residues. Per the germline V gene, CDR1 is PRHDT and CDR2 is FYEKMQ (reference sequence). V lost 5 bases, J lost 5 bases, and 16 bases lay in between. CDR3 loop: CASSLTSENHNEQFF. The CDR3 DNA follows: TGTGCCAGCAGCCTCACCTCGGAGAACCACAATGAGCAGTTCTTC.

The chain couples TRBV18 to TRBJ1-3; D uncertain. The germline CDR1 and CDR2 sequences are KGHSH and LQKENI. V shed 5 bases and J shed 0 bases, with 8 bases lying between them. This CDR3 comprises 14 residues. As DNA, the CDR3 is TGTGCCAGCTCAAGACAATCCTCTGGAAACACCATATATTTT. Protein sequence: CASSRQSSGNTIYF.

The chain has TRBV7-9 and TRBJ2-2; D gene unclear. Germline assignment: CDR1 SEHNR and CDR2 FQNEAQ (reference sequence). The V end was cut by 0 bases, the J end by 0 bases, with 8 bases between. The CDR3 is 16 residues long. The CDR3 DNA sequence: TGTGCCAGCAGCTTAGCGCTCGGAGCGAACACCGGGGAGCTGTTTTTT. It encodes CASSLALGANTGELFF.

The chain couples TRBV7-3 to TRBJ2-7; 7 bases align to TRBD2. Germline CDR1 reads SGHTA; CDR2 reads FQGTGA. The V gene end was trimmed by 2 bases and the J gene end by 0 bases; junction bases not matched to a gene: 4. The CDR3 is 15 amino acids. The CDR3 bases are TGTGCCAGCAGCTTAGGGGGGGAAAGCTCCTACGAGCAGTACTTC. It codes for CASSLGGESSYEQYF. The complete variable domain, with remaining parts taken from reference TRBV7-3 and TRBJ2-7, reads GAGVSQTPSNKVTEKGKYVELRCDPISGHTALYWYRQSLGQGPEFLIYFQGTGAADDSGLPNDRFFAVRPEGSVSTLKIQRTERGDSAVYLCASSLGGESSYEQYFGPGTRLTVT.

This chain connects TRBV5-1 to TRBJ2-1; a weak D match, TRBD1 (5 bases). The CDR3 is made up of 13 amino acids. V dropped 0 bases and J dropped 8 bases, with 9 bases sitting between them. Germline V lookup: CDR1 SGHRS, CDR2 YFSETQ. The CDR3 here is CASSLVSGHEQFF. The CDR3 nucleotides are TGCGCCAGCAGCTTGGTGTCAGGGCATGAGCAGTTCTTC.

The V and J genes are TRBV28 and TRBJ1-1; 9 bases are a match to TRBD1. The length of the CDR3 is 14 residues. The junction had 6 bases not matched to a gene; V was cut back by 6 bases and J by 4 bases. Germline CDR1 is MDHEN and CDR2 is SYDVKM. CDR3 sequence (DNA): TGTGCCAGCAGACCAGGACAGGGGCTCACTGAAGCTTTCTTT. It encodes CASRPGQGLTEAFF. Variable domain in full (rest from reference TRBV28 and TRBJ1-1): DVKVTQSSRYLVKRTGEKVFLECVQDMDHENMFWYRQDPGLGLRLIYFSYDVKMKEKGDIPEGYSVSREKKERFSLILESASTNQTSMYLCASRPGQGLTEAFFGQGTRLTVV.

This chain joins TRBV25-1 and TRBJ1-1; D is perhaps TRBD1 (6 bases). The CDR3 is made up of 14 amino acids. The ends were cut back, 7 bases at V and 1 base at J, with 13 bases in the middle. Germline CDR1 and CDR2: MGHDK and SYGVNS. This CDR3 is CASTNQGWNTEAFF. The CDR3 DNA reads TGTGCCAGCACTAACCAGGGGTGGAACACTGAAGCTTTCTTT.

Regarding this clone: An end of the junction differs from the germline gene, which may be a read error. Other DNA sequences in the sample encode the same CDR3. The chain combines TRBV12-5 with TRBJ1-1; D remains unclear. CDR3 length: 13 amino acids. From germline, CDR1 is LGHNT and CDR2 FRNRAP. The DNA of the CDR3 is TGTGCTAGTGGTCTGGTAGGAGAGACTGAAGCTTTCTTT. This codes for CASGLVGETEAFF.